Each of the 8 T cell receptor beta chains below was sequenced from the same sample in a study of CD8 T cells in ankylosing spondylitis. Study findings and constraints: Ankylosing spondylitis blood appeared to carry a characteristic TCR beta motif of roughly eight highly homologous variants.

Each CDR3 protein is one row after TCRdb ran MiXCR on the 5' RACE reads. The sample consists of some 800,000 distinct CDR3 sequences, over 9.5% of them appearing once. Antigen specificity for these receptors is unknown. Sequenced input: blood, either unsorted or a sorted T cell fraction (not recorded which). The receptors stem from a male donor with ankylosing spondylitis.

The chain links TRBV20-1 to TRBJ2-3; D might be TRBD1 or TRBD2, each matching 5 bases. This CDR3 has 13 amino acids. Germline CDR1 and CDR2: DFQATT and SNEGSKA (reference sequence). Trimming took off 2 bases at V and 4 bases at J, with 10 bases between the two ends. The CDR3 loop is CSARRLGPDTQYF. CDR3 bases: TGCAGTGCTAGACGACTGGGACCAGATACGCAGTATTTT.

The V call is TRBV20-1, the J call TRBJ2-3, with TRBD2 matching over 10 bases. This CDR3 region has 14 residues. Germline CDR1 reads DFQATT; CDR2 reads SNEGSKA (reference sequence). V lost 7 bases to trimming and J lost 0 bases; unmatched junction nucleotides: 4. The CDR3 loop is CSVHSGRSTDTQYF. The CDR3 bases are TGCAGTGTTCATAGCGGGAGGAGCACAGATACGCAGTATTTT.

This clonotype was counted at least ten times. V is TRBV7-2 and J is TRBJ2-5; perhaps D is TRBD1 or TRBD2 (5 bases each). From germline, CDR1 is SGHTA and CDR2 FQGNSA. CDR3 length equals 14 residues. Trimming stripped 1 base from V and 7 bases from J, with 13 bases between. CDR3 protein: CASSLVGVLWTQYF. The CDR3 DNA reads TGTGCCAGCAGCTTAGTGGGGGTCCTCTGGACCCAGTACTTC.

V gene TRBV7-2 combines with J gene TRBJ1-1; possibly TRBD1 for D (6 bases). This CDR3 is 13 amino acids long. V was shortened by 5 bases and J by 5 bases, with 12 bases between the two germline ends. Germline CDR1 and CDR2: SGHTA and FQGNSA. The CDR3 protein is CASSTQGKTEAFF. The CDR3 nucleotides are TGTGCCAGCAGCACTCAGGGGAAAACTGAAGCTTTCTTT.

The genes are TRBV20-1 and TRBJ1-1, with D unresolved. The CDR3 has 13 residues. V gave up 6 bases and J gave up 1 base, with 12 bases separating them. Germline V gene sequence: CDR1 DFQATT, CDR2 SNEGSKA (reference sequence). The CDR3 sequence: CSATGGGNTEAFF. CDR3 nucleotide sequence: TGCAGTGCCACGGGTGGCGGGAACACTGAAGCTTTCTTT.

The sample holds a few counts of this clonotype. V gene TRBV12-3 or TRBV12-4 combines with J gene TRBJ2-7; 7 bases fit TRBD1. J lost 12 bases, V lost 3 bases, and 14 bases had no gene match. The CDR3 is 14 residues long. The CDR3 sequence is CASSFQHRDSVWYF. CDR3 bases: TGTGCCAGCAGTTTTCAGCACCGGGACAGCGTATGGTACTTC.

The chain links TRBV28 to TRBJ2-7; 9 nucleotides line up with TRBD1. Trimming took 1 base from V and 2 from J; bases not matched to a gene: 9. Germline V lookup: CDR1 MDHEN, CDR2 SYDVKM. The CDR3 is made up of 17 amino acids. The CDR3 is CASSLFGGTGRPYEQYF. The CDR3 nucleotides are TGTGCCAGCAGTTTATTTGGGGGGACAGGGAGACCCTACGAGCAGTACTTC.

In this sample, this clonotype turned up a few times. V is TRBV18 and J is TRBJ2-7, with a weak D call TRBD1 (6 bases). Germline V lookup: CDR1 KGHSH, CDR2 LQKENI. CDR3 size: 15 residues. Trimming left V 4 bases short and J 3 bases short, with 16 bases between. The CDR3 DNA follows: TGTGCCAGCTCACGGGTCAGGGGATTACACTACGAGCAGTACTTC. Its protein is CASSRVRGLHYEQYF.